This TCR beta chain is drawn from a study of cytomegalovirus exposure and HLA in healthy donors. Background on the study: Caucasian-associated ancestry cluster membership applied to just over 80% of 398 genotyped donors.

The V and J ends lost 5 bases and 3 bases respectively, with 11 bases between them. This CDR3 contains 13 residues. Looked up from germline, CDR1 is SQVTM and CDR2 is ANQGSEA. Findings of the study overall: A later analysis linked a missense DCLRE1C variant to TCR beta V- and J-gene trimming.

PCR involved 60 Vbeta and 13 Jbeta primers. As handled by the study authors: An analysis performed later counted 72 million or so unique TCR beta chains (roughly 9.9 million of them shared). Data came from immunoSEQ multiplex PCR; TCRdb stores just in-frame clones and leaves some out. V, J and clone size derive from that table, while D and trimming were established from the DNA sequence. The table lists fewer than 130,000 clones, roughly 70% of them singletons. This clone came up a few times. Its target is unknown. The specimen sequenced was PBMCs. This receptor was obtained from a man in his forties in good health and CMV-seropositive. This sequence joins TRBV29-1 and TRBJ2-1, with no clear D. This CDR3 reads CSVIVPHYNEQFF. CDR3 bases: TGCAGCGTTATTGTCCCCCACTACAATGAGCAGTTCTTC.